In this sample, the clone carrying this T cell receptor beta chain turned up once. Methods used by the authors: Cell counts per sample came from amplifying reference gene primers. Profiling relied on immunoSEQ multiplex PCR, and the TCRdb table lists in-frame clones only, not all of them. The DNA gave D and trimming, while V, J and clone size come from that table. The sample yields tens of thousands of clones, approximately 86% seen once. The record originates from a study of blood T cell repertoires in COVID-19. Study-wide background: Material from acute and convalescent COVID-19 was sourced from the United States, Italy and Spain. In each case, the material was cDNA or gDNA derived from T cells, B-cell-depleted T cells, or PBMCs.

The CDR3 runs to 19 residues. The junction had 16 bases not matched to a gene; V was cut back by 4 bases and J by 3 bases. The germline V gene encodes CDR1 SGDLS and CDR2 YYNGEE. The sample was peripheral blood. The J gene is TRBJ2-3, the V gene TRBV9; the match to TRBD2 covers 11 bases. The receptor was derived from a man aged 55 to 69 with acute or convalescent COVID-19. The CDR3 coding sequence is TGTGCCAGCAGCCATCCTAAATCCTCACTAGCGGGGGAGACAGATACGCAGTATTTT. This gives the protein CASSHPKSSLAGETDTQYF.